This T cell receptor beta chain was observed in a study of spatial heterogeneity in lung cancer. Study summary: Sequenced were any available follow-up PBMC samples, which had been obtained a median of roughly two years after resection.

TCRdb called the 5' RACE reads again in MiXCR, with one record for every CDR3 protein. Counted here are about 94,000 distinct CDR3 sequences, approximately 19% occurring once; the ten biggest clones make up less than 25%. Stated time point: blood at routine non-recurrence follow-up after resection. Whole RNA from tumor, nontumor lung or frozen PBMC was sequenced unsorted. The CDR3 runs 17 residues. The J segment lost 3 bases and the V segment lost 2 bases, leaving 5 bases of the junction unmatched. Germline CDR1 and CDR2: KGHDR and SFDVKD. The clonotype was recovered from a male donor with early-stage non-small cell lung cancer. This chain uses TRBV24-1 with TRBJ2-1; TRBD1 aligns across 11 bases. The sample consisted of PBMCs, taken at follow-up. The CDR3 DNA reads as TGTGCCACCAGTGATTCAACCGGGACAGGGGGCTACAATGAGCAGTTCTTC. Translating gives CATSDSTGTGGYNEQFF.